This entry describes one T cell receptor beta chain. What it binds is unknown. This entry is derived from a study of graft-versus-host responses after intestinal transplantation. Study at large: The recipients all started with anti-thymocyte globulin induction and then took tacrolimus and steroids for roughly 3 years. Study conclusions and caveats: The study associated peak circulating GvH clone levels with early post-transplant HvG declines.

TCRdb's copy holds only in-frame clones and misses some; the assay was immunoSEQ multiplex PCR. The data show 81,000 or so clones, roughly 93% seen once. The length of the CDR3 is 13 residues. V lost 4 bases and J lost 3, with 7 bases in between. Germline values: CDR1 MNHNS, CDR2 SASEGT. The material sequenced was unstimulated CD8+ T cells sorted from spleen or lymph node cells, taken before transplant. This chain uses TRBV6-1 with TRBJ1-5; possible D gene TRBD1, 6 bases. The TCR sequence derives from a human donor who was the organ donor for an intestinal transplant. For the CDR3, the DNA is TGTGCCAGCAGTGGGACAGCCAATCAGCCCCAGCATTTT. This sequence encodes CASSGTANQPQHF.